This section outlines one TCR beta chain sequence together with its context. Its target is unknown. The data were taken from a study of cytomegalovirus exposure and HLA in healthy donors. CDR3 length: 16 residues. Germline lookup yields CDR1 MGHRA and CDR2 YSYEKL. V was pared by 0 bases and J by 2 bases, with 11 bases between. Study-level findings and limits: Reported results showed that the classifier diagnosed cytomegalovirus status with high specificity and sensitivity.

The repertoire was sequenced with immunoSEQ multiplex PCR; TCRdb's copy has only in-frame clones and lacks some. Found here are 250,000 to 350,000 clones, roughly 88% of them singletons; the top ten hold 0.92%. The sequence came from a woman in her late teens or twenties in good health and CMV-seronegative. The sample comprised PBMCs. V usage is TRBV4-1 and J usage is TRBJ1-5, with a tentative D call TRBD1 (5 bases). CDR3 protein: CASSQEGGRGNQPQHF. The CDR3 nucleotides read TGCGCCAGCAGCCAAGAGGGTGGCAGGGGCAATCAGCCCCAGCATTTT.